This TCR beta chain is from a study of neoadjuvant nivolumab and ipilimumab in lung cancer. Turning to the study itself: Nivolumab 3 mg/kg was given days 1, 15 and 29, plus ipilimumab 1 mg/kg day 1 in combination.

Sequencing used immunoSEQ multiplex PCR; TCRdb keeps in-frame clones, though not all of them. Among over 25,000 clones listed, 80% to 95% were seen once. The length of the CDR3 is 15 residues. Deletions cut 1 base from V and 7 bases from J, with 16 bases between. Germline values: CDR1 SGHVS, CDR2 FQNEAQ. This clonotype was sampled from an adult with non-small cell lung cancer. Sequenced here: peripheral blood, sampled after neoadjuvant nivolumab, alone or with ipilimumab, at or shortly before surgery. V and J are TRBV7-8 and TRBJ1-2, with D possibly being TRBD1 (5 bases). The chain's CDR3 is CASSLERRGMGGYTF. The CDR3, as DNA: TGTGCCAGCAGCTTAGAGCGGCGGGGGATGGGTGGCTACACCTTC.